This T cell receptor (beta chain) was observed in a study of control samples from healthy donors and cancer patients. Data came from immunoSEQ multiplex PCR; TCRdb stores just in-frame clones and leaves some out. The sample holds about 65,000 clones, over 75% seen once. The CDR3 has 17 amino acids. From germline, CDR1 is MDHEN and CDR2 SYDVKM. Trimming cost V 5 bases and J 6 bases; bases outside gene matches: 18. Sequenced: PBMCs. V and J are TRBV28 and TRBJ1-1, with 7 nucleotides matching TRBD1. The TCR was taken from a woman aged 45-60 years with colorectal cancer. The CDR3 DNA is TGTGCCAGCAGTGCTCCACAGGGGACCCAAAATTGGGCTGAAGCTTTCTTT. Translated: CASSAPQGTQNWAEAFF. Drawing the rest from reference TRBV28 and TRBJ1-1, the complete variable domain is DVKVTQSSRYLVKRTGEKVFLECVQDMDHENMFWYRQDPGLGLRLIYFSYDVKMKEKGDIPEGYSVSREKKERFSLILESASTNQTSMYLCASSAPQGTQNWAEAFFGQGTRLTVV.